This T cell receptor (beta chain) was found in a study of Tregs in tolerant kidney transplant recipients (dated by TCRdb to 2018 to 2020). For the study in its entirety: Before combined kidney and bone marrow transplantation, this study identified donor-specific regulatory T cells using TCRbeta sequencing and then followed those same cells after transplant. TCRbeta repertoire sequencing was used in a few healthy controls to compare several ways of expanding Tregs specific for an allogeneic donor.

Reading the germline V gene (reference sequence) gives CDR1 DFQATT and CDR2 SNEGSKA. Deletion took 2 bases off V and 6 bases off J, with a span of 7 bases between the germline ends. The CDR3 holds 11 amino acids from the cysteine to the phenylalanine. This entry keeps only the CDR3 DNA: 33 bases, framed from base 1. Thawed PBMCs were FACS-sorted into unstimulated Tregs (CD4+CD25+CD127-), CD4+ non-Tregs (CD4+CD25-), CD4 cells and CD8 cells. Before Treg sorting, thawed PBMCs were rested overnight at 37°C with roughly 200 IU/ml IL-2. Blood from healthy controls was obtained either as purchased buffy coats or from healthy volunteers. Healthy control blood was processed to PBMCs with a Ficoll density gradient and then cryopreserved, whereas patient PBMCs were collected both before and after transplant. The investigation overall reported the following: The study was constrained by small patient numbers, and validation of the findings is required in larger populations and under other immunosuppression protocols. The most biologically relevant and donor-specific TCRbeta repertoire appeared to be identified by expanding Tregs with activated donor B cells. Biological reproducibility was not directly addressed, though technical replication error appeared minimal.

Genomic DNA was extracted from sorted cells with the QIAGEN DNeasy Blood and Tissue Kit for TCRbeta CDR3 sequencing. High-throughput TCRbeta CDR3 sequencing, which included PCR amplification with bias correction and internal controls, was done commercially through immunoSEQ. In the authors' own workflow: Unique productive TCRbeta sequences were defined by CDR3 nucleotide sequence where primers matched, otherwise by CDR3 amino acid sequence with Vbeta and Jbeta genes. As a correction for sorting error, sequences shared between sorted populations at a frequency ratio of 2:1 or less were discarded, and the remaining shared sequences were assigned to the higher population. A sequence was defined as donor-reactive if the sequence was expanded at least 5-fold in CFSE-low cells compared with unstimulated cells and had a frequency of at least 0.01% in CFSE-low cells. Jensen-Shannon divergence calculated on the top 100 TCRbeta sequences ranked by frequency was used to measure repertoire divergence. For any sample with multiple sequencing runs, sorting error was corrected in each run separately before the runs were pooled. TCRdb took over this immuneACCESS table, retaining in-frame rearrangements with V and J assigned. Such tables are incomplete; in checked studies, under half of the missing clones stem from an unresolved V gene, and the remainder is unexplained. The V and J calls and clone size are taken from that table; D and trimming were inferred from the DNA. This sample is represented by tens of thousands of clones; roughly 89% of them were singletons. The biggest ten clones account for around 0.7% of the sample.

A remark on this clone: It lacks a known antigen. Per-base quality was not reported, and no clone a single base away is much larger than it.

In this chain, TRBV20-1 is recombined with TRBJ1-1; no D gene can be assigned with confidence. The sequenced sample consisted of Tregs from blood. This TCR was sampled from a human donor in good health. The DNA sequence reads TGCAGTGCTAGATCGCGGGCTGAAGCTTTCTTT. It translates as CSARSRAEAFF.